This passage covers 6 T cell receptor beta chains from one sample sequenced in a study of CD8 T cells in ankylosing spondylitis. TCRdb reprocessed the 5' RACE reads with MiXCR, giving one entry per CDR3 protein. Of approximately 250,000 distinct CDR3 sequences listed, about 10% are singletons. The sequenced sample consisted of blood, either unsorted or a sorted T cell fraction (not recorded which). These receptors were obtained from a male donor with ankylosing spondylitis or in good health (not recorded which).

This clonotype was counted at least ten times. The DNA of the CDR3 is TGTGCCAGCGGCCCCGGTACGATGAACACTGAAGCTTTCTTT. Translated, it gives CASGPGTMNTEAFF. V gene TRBV25-1 combines with J gene TRBJ1-1; D is ambiguous. The length of the CDR3 is 14 residues. Trimming removed 8 bases from V and 0 bases from J, with 13 bases in between. CDR1 is MGHDK, CDR2 SYGVNS, per germline.

This clonotype was picked up many times. The chain combines TRBV2 with TRBJ1-2; TRBD1 is a possible D gene (5 bases). This CDR3 region has 15 residues. V shed 0 bases and J shed 7 bases, with 15 bases lying between them. Germline lookup yields CDR1 SNHLY and CDR2 FYNNEI. CDR3 sequence (DNA): TGTGCCAGCAGTGAAGCTTGGAGGGGATCGTCTGGCTACACCTTC. Protein sequence: CASSEAWRGSSGYTF.

The table lists this clonotype with many counts. The chain carries TRBV20-1 and TRBJ2-1; D unclear. With 3 bases removed from V and 0 bases from J, the gap between germline ends came to 15 bases. The germline V gene has CDR1 DFQATT and CDR2 SNEGSKA (reference sequence). The CDR3 runs 16 residues. This CDR3 reads CSASPPRAASYNEQFF. In DNA form, the CDR3 reads TGCAGTGCTAGCCCCCCAAGGGCGGCCTCCTACAATGAGCAGTTCTTC.

Of note for this clonotype: One base away lies a much larger clone, so this may be a sequencing read error. Given the absence of the conserved phenylalanine or tryptophan at the CDR3 end, a read error is likely. The gene calls are TRBV7-8 and TRBJ1-1, with D unresolved. Germline CDR1 reads SGHVS; CDR2 reads FQNEAQ. The CDR3 is 14 residues long. With 5 bases removed from V and 1 base from J, the gap between germline ends came to 11 bases. CDR3 nucleotide sequence: TGTGCCAGCAGCCCCATTGGGCGGAACACTGAAGCTTTCTCT. Amino acid sequence: CASSPIGRNTEAFS.

V usage is TRBV7-2 and J usage is TRBJ1-6, with D hard to call. The germline CDR1 and CDR2 sequences are SGHTA and FQGNSA. CDR3 length equals 13 residues. Trimming took 5 bases from V and 9 from J, leaving 11 bases between them. The CDR3 sequence is CASSRNRGSPLHF. The CDR3 DNA reads TGTGCCAGCAGCAGGAACCGTGGTTCACCCCTCCACTTT.

In this sample, this clonotype turned up many times. The chain is built from TRBV4-2 and TRBJ2-1, with TRBD2 identical over 8 bases. The germline V gene encodes CDR1 LGHNA and CDR2 YNFKEQ. The CDR3 spans 16 residues. Losses at the gene ends were 3 bases for V and 8 bases for J; bases not matched to a gene: 12. The CDR3 protein is CASSQPTSGGRDEQFF. The CDR3 bases are TGTGCCAGCAGCCAGCCTACTAGCGGTGGGAGGGATGAGCAGTTCTTC.